This T cell receptor beta chain was documented in a study of T cell responses to AZD1222 COVID-19 vaccine. The overall study: Pooling of second doses given at about 4 or about 12 weeks was done. Study results and caveats: Spike-specific TCR breadth and depth were elevated following two AZD1222 doses. Seropositive status at baseline applied to only a handful of AZD1222 recipients. White British people made up most donors, females outnumbered males, and clonal diversity was possibly underestimated.

The CDR3 is 13 residues long. The germline V gene encodes CDR1 MDHEN and CDR2 SYDVKM. V was trimmed by 6 bases and J by 0 bases, leaving 8 bases between them. The protocol was immunoSEQ multiplex PCR, while the TCRdb copy is restricted to in-frame clones and leaves out a portion. This table holds roughly 96,000 clones, around 90% found once. As to this clone: Its antigen is still unknown.

This clonotype was obtained from an adult in good health. The gene calls are TRBV28 and TRBJ1-1; D is unclear. Sequencing was performed on peripheral blood, taken on day 0 of AZD1222 vaccination. In DNA form, the CDR3 reads TGTGCCAGCAGGGACCACCTGAACACTGAAGCTTTCTTT. Protein: CASRDHLNTEAFF.